This T cell receptor beta chain was retrieved from a study of cytotoxic CD8 clonotypes in ibrutinib-treated CLL. Study information: Mean values per sample were some 250,000 productive templates and 94,082 productive rearrangements.

This clone was counted only a few times. Antigen: not known. Trimming removed 1 base from V and 8 bases from J, with 6 bases in between. Germline V CDR1 and CDR2: SGHVS, FNYEAQ. The CDR3 sequence is 13 residues long. TCRdb keeps only in-frame clones here, not all; method: immunoSEQ multiplex PCR. Of fewer than 50,000 clones in the sample, under 80% were seen once. General study results and limits: The study found clonality rose at ibrutinib response, then fell toward baseline at progression.

The receptor's source is a human donor with chronic lymphocytic leukemia. The chain has TRBV7-6 and TRBJ1-6; D unresolved. The sequencing here drew on PBMCs, taken after 24 months of ibrutinib treatment. The CDR3 region is CASSLEGYSPLHF. The CDR3 DNA is TGTGCCAGCAGCTTAGAAGGCTATTCACCCCTCCACTTT.